This paragraph reports one T cell receptor (beta chain). The record originates from a study of radiation and T cells in renal cell carcinoma. Time point defined: blood 2 weeks post-SBRT. Stated treatment: 15 Gy SBRT to primary tumor, nephrectomy 4 weeks later. This renal cell carcinoma was of the clear cell type. Some clones are missing from TCRdb's copy, which holds only in-frame ones; the method was immunoSEQ multiplex PCR. The sample includes just under 80,000 clones, just over 85% of them seen just once. Trimming stripped 6 bases from V and 0 bases from J, with 9 bases between. Germline V gene data show CDR1 as SNHLY and CDR2 as FYNNEI. The CDR3 runs 14 residues.

Source: blood, taken from a patient whose treatment included radiotherapy and nephrectomy. This sequence originates from a woman aged 45-60 years with renal cell carcinoma. The chain has TRBV2 and TRBJ2-1; D gene ambiguous. This CDR3 reads CASSPEASYNEQFF. Written as DNA, the CDR3 is TGTGCCAGCAGCCCTGAGGCCTCCTACAATGAGCAGTTCTTC.